This T cell receptor (beta chain) was sequenced during a study of identical twins. All donors were healthy, and all were Caucasian. In its sample, this clonotype was seen a few times. Its matching antigen is unknown. A universal primer site arose from template switching, and cDNA bore unique molecular identifiers. TCRdb passed the 5' RACE reads through MiXCR, listing each CDR3 protein once. The table includes 400,000 to 600,000 distinct CDR3 sequences, approximately 20% detected once. Germline lookup yields CDR1 MNHEY and CDR2 SMNVEV (reference sequence). Trimming removed 8 bases from V and 10 bases from J, with 12 bases in between. The CDR3 is made up of 12 amino acids. Points from the study as a whole: Beta clonotypes that were abundant in cord blood contained fewer insertions, a pattern absent from memory repertoires. Out-of-frame alpha sequences that twins shared showed excess low generation probability.

The same sample was also used in a study of yellow fever vaccine responses in identical twins.

The rearrangement joins TRBV27 to TRBJ1-6; possible D gene TRBD1, 6 bases. Sequencing was carried out using CD4+ T cells sorted from blood. This clonotype originated in a woman between 18 and 30 years old in good health. The CDR3 DNA sequence: TGTGCCAGCGGGCGAGGGGGGTCACCCCTCCACTTT. Translation gives CASGRGGSPLHF.